What follows is one T cell receptor (beta chain) and its context. Its antigen is currently unknown. RNA extraction was followed by reverse transcription into cDNA, which acted as the sequencing template. Generated by immunoSEQ multiplex PCR, the TCRdb table keeps only in-frame clones and is missing some. Seen here are more than 200,000 clones, less than 80% observed once, and the top ten hold around 1.2%. The germline CDR1 and CDR2 sequences are SGDLS and YYNGEE. Germline trimming cut 0 bases from V and 7 bases from J; bases unmatched to any gene: 7. This CDR3 is built from 16 residues. This specimen belongs to a study of CD8+ T cells in alopecia areata. Findings and caveats of the study: For lesional scalp, especially alopecia totalis/universalis, clonality was higher than in normal scalp.

This chain links TRBV9 with TRBJ2-3; 11 positions match TRBD2. Here the sequenced sample was CD4+ T cells sorted from blood, taken at week 0. This clonotype originated in a human donor with alopecia areata. The CDR3 sequence: CASSVGSSGGANTQYF. The CDR3 DNA reads as TGTGCCAGCAGCGTAGGAAGTAGCGGGGGGGCAAATACGCAGTATTTT.